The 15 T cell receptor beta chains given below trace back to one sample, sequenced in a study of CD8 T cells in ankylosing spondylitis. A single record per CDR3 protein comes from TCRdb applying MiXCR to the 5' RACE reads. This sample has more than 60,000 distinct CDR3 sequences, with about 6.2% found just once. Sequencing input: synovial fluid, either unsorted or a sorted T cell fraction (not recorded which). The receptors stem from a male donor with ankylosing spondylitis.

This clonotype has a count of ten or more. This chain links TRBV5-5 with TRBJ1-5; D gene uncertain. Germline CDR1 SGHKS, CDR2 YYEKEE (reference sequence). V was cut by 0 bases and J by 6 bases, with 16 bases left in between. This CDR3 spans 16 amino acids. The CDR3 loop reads CASSLAVGLRSQPQHF. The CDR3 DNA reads TGTGCCAGCAGCTTGGCCGTGGGGTTAAGGAGTCAGCCCCAGCATTTT. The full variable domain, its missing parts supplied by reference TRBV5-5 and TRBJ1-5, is DAGVTQSPTHLIKTRGQQVTLRCSPISGHKSVSWYQQVLGQGPQFIFQYYEKEERGRGNFPDRFSARQFPNYSSELNVNALLLGDSALYLCASSLAVGLRSQPQHFGDGTRLSIL.

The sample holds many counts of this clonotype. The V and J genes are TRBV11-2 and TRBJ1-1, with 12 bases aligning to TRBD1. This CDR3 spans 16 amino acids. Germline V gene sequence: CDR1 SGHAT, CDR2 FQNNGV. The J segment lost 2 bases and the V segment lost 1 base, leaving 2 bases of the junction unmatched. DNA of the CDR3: TGTGCCAGCAGCTTAGTAGGGACAGGGGGCAACACTGAAGCTTTCTTT. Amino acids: CASSLVGTGGNTEAFF.

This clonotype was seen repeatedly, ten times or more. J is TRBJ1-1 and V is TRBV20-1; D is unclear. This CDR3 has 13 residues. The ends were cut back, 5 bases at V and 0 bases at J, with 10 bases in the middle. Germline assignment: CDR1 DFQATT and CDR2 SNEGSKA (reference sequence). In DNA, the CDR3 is TGCAGTGCTTCTGACACCCTGAACACTGAAGCTTTCTTT. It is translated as CSASDTLNTEAFF.

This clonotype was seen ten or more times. This CDR3 is CASSLLSDVNNEQFF. The CDR3 bases are TGTGCCAGCAGCTTGCTATCGGACGTGAATAATGAGCAGTTCTTC. The chain couples TRBV7-2 to TRBJ2-1; no clear D gene. The CDR3 is 15 amino acids. Trimming shortened V by 3 bases and J by 7 bases, and 16 bases separated the two germline ends. CDR1 SGHTA and CDR2 FQGNSA come from the germline V gene. Full variable domain (remainder filled in from reference TRBV7-2 and TRBJ2-1): GAGVSQSPSNKVTEKGKDVELRCDPISGHTALYWYRQSLGQGLEFLIYFQGNSAPDKSGLPSDRFSAERTGGSVSTLTIQRTQQEDSAVYLCASSLLSDVNNEQFFGPGTRLTVL.

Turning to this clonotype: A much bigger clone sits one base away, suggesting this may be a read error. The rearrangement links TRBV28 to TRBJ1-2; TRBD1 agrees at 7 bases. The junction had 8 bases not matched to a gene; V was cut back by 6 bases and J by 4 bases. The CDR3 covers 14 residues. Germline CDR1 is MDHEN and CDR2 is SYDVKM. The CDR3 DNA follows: TGTGCCAGCAGGATGACAGGGAGCCTCTATGGCTACACCTTC. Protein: CASRMTGSLYGYTF.

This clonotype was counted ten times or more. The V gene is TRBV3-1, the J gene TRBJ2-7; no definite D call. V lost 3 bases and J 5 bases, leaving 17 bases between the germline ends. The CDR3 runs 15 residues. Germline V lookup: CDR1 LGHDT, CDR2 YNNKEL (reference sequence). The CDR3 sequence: CASSHLWARRDEQYF. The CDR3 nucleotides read TGTGCCAGCAGCCATCTCTGGGCTAGAAGAGACGAGCAGTACTTC.

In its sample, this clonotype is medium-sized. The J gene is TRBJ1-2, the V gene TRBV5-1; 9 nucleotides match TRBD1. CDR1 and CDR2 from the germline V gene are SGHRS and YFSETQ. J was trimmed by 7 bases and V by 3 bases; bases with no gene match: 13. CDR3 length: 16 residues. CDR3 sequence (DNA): TGCGCCAGCAGCTCCGACCCTGGGACAGGGTTCTCTGGCTACACCTTC. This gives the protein CASSSDPGTGFSGYTF.

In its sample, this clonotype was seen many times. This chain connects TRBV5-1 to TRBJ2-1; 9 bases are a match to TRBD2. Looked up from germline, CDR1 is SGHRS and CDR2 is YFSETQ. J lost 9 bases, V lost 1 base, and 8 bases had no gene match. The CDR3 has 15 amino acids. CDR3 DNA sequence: TGCGCCAGCAGCTTGACTAGCGGGTTCGGGAGTGAGCAGTTCTTC. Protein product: CASSLTSGFGSEQFF.

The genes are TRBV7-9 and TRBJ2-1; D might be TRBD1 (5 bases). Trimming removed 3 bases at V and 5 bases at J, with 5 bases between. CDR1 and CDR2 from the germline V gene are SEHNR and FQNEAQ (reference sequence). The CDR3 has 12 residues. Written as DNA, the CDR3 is TGTGCCAGCAGCTTGGGGCACAATGAGCAGTTCTTC. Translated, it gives CASSLGHNEQFF.

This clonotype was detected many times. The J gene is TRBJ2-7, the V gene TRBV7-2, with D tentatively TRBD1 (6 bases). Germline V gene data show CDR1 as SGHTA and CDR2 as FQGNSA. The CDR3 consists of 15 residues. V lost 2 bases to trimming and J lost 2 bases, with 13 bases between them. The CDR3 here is CASSLNRVTPYEQYF. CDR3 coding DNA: TGTGCCAGCAGCTTAAACAGGGTGACCCCCTACGAGCAGTACTTC. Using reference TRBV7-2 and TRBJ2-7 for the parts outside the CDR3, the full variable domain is GAGVSQSPSNKVTEKGKDVELRCDPISGHTALYWYRQSLGQGLEFLIYFQGNSAPDKSGLPSDRFSAERTGGSVSTLTIQRTQQEDSAVYLCASSLNRVTPYEQYFGPGTRLTVT.

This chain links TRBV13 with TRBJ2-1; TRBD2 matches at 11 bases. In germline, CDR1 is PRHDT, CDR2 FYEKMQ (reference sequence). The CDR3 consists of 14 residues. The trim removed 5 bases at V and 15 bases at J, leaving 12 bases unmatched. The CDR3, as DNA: TGTGCCAGCAGCGTCGGGACTAGCGGATCCCCTCCGTTCTTC. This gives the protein CASSVGTSGSPPFF.

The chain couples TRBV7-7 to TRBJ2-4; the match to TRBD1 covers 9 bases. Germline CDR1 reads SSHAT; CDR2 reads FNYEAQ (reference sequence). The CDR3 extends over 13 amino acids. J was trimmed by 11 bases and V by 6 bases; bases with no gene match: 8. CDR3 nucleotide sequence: TGTGCCAGCAGTCAGGGACAGGGATCTCTTCAGTACTTC. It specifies CASSQGQGSLQYF.

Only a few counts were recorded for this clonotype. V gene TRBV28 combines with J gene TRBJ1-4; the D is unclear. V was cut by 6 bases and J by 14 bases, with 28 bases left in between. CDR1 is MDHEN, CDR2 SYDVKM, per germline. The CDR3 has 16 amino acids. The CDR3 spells CASRLGTARFFSGLFF. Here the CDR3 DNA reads TGTGCCAGCAGGCTGGGAACAGCGAGATTCTTTAGCGGGCTGTTTTTT.

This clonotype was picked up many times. The CDR3: CASSPRERETEAFF. The CDR3 DNA reads as TGTGCCAGCTCCCCCAGGGAGAGGGAAACTGAAGCTTTCTTT. The chain links TRBV18 to TRBJ1-1; D possibly corresponds to TRBD1 (5 bases). Germline-derived CDR1 and CDR2 are KGHSH and LQKENI. The CDR3 contains 14 residues. The V end lost 6 bases, the J end lost 5 bases, and 16 bases lay between the germline ends.

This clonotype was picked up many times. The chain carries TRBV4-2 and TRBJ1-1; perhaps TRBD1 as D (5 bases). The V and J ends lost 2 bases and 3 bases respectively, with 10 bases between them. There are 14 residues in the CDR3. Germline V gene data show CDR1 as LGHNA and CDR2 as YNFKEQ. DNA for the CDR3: TGTGCCAGCAGCCAATTAACAGGTTACACTGAAGCTTTCTTT. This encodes CASSQLTGYTEAFF.